The clone carrying this T cell receptor beta chain has a handful of counts. The data stem from a study of blood T cells in healthy people across ages. The CDR3 totals 14 residues. After removal of 6 bases from V and 3 bases from J, the junction contained 4 bases not matched to a gene. Germline V CDR1 and CDR2: MGHDK, SYGVNS. Sample-barcoded 5' priming and a J-beta primer mix drove a second PCR of about 6 to 12 cycles. TCRdb re-derived calls from the 5' RACE reads in MiXCR, one entry per CDR3 protein. Counted here are about 630,000 distinct CDR3 sequences, around 21% occurring once; the ten biggest clones make up about 3.6%.

Sequencing input: blood. The TCR sequence derives from a man aged 70 or older in good health. The chain has TRBV25-1 and TRBJ1-1; TRBD1 matches at 10 bases. For the CDR3, the DNA is TGTGCCAGCAGCCAGGGACAGGGGTACACTGAAGCTTTCTTT. This codes for CASSQGQGYTEAFF.